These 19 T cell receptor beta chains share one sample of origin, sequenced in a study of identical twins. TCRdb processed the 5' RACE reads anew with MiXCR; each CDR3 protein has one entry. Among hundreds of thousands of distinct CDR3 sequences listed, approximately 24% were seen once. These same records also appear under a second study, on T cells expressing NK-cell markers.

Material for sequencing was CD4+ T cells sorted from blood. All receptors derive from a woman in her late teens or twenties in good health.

In DNA, the CDR3 is TGTGCCAGCAGTTACTTCTCCTTTCTGAGGGCATTCGAGCAGTACTTC. Its protein product is CASSYFSFLRAFEQYF. The chain combines TRBV6-5 with TRBJ2-7; TRBD2 might be the D (5 bases). Germline assignment: CDR1 MNHEY and CDR2 SVGAGI. V gave up 1 base and J gave up 6 bases, with 19 bases separating them. This CDR3 is 16 amino acids long.

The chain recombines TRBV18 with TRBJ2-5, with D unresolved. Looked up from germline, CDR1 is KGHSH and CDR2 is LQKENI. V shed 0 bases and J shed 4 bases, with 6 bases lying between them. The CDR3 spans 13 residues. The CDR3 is CASSPPARETQYF. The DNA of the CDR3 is TGTGCCAGCTCACCACCGGCAAGAGAGACCCAGTACTTC.

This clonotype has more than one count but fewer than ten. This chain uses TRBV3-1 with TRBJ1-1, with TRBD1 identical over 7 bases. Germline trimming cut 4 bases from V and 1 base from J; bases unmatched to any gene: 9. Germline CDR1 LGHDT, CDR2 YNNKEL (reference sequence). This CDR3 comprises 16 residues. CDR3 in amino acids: CASSPLGGQRNTEAFF. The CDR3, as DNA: TGTGCCAGCAGCCCACTGGGGGGACAGAGGAACACTGAAGCTTTCTTT.

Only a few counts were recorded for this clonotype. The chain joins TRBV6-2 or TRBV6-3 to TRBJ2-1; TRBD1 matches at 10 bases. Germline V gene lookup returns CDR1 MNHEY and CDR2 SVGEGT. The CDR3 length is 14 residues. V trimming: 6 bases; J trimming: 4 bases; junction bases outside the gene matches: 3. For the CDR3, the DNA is TGTGCCAGCAGGGACAGGGGGTTATACAATGAGCAGTTCTTC. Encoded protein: CASRDRGLYNEQFF.

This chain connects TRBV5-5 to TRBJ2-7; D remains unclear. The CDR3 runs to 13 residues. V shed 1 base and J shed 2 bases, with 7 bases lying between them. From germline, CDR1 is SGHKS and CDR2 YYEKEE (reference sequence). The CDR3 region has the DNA TGTGCCAGCAGCTTGAACGGCCCCTACGAGCAGTACTTC. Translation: CASSLNGPYEQYF.

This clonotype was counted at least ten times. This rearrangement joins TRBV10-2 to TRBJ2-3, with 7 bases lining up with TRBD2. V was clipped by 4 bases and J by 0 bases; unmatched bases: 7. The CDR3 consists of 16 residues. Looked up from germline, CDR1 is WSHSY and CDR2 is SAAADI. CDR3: CASSALAYSSTDTQYF. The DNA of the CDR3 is TGCGCCAGCAGTGCACTAGCGTACTCTAGCACAGATACGCAGTATTTT.

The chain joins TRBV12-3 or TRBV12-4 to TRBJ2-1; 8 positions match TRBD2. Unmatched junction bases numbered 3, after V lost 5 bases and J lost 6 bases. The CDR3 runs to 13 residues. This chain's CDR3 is CASSTGTSNEQFF. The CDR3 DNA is TGTGCCAGCAGTACCGGGACTAGCAATGAGCAGTTCTTC.

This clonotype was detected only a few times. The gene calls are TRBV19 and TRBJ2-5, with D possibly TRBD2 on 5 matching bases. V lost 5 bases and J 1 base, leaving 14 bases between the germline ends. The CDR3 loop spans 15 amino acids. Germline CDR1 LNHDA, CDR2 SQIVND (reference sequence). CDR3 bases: TGTGCCAGTAGTTCCCGTGGGAGCCTCCAAGAGACCCAGTACTTC. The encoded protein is CASSSRGSLQETQYF.

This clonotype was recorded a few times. The CDR3 DNA reads as TGCAGTGCTAGAATAGCGGGTATTACAGATACGCAGTATTTT. Its protein product is CSARIAGITDTQYF. V usage is TRBV20-1 and J usage is TRBJ2-3; 7 positions agree with TRBD2. The CDR3 consists of 14 residues. The V gene's germline CDR1 is DFQATT and CDR2 SNEGSKA (reference sequence). After removal of 2 bases from V and 3 bases from J, the junction contained 5 bases not matched to a gene.

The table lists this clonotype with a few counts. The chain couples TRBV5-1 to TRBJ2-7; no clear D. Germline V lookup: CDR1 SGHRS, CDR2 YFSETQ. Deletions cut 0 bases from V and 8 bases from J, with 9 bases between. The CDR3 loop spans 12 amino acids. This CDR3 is CASSLGRDQQYF. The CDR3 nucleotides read TGCGCCAGCAGCTTGGGAAGAGACCAGCAGTACTTC.

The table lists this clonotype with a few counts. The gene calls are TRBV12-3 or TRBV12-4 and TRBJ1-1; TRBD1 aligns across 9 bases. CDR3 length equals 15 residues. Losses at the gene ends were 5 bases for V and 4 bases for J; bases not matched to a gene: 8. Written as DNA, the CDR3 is TGTGCCAGCAGTCGGGGACAGGGTCTGAGCACTGAAGCTTTCTTT. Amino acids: CASSRGQGLSTEAFF.

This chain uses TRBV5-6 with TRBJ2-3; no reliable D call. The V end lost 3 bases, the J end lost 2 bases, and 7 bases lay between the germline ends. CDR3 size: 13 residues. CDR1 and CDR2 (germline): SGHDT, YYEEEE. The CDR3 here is CASSYLDTDTQYF. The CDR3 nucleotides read TGTGCCAGCAGCTATTTAGACACAGATACGCAGTATTTT.

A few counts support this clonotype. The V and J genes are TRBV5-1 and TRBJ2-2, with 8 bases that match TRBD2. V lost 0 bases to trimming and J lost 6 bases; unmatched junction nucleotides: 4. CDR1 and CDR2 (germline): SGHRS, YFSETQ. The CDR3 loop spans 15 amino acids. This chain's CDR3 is CASSLAGTSAGELFF. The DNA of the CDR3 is TGCGCCAGCAGCTTGGCCGGGACTAGTGCCGGGGAGCTGTTTTTT.

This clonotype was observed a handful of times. The CDR3 nucleotides are TGTGCCAGCAGCTCCCGGACTTGGACAGGGGGATCGAAAGCGGCCCAGTACTTC. It codes for CASSSRTWTGGSKAAQYF. This chain uses TRBV7-8 with TRBJ2-5, with 10 nucleotides matching TRBD1. CDR1 is SGHVS and CDR2 is FQNEAQ in the germline V gene. V shed 4 bases and J 9 bases; nucleotides not matched to a gene: 20. The CDR3 covers 18 residues.

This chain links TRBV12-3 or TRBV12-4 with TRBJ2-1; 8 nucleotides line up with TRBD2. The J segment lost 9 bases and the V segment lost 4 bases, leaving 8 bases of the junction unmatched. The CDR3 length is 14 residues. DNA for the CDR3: TGTGCCAGCAGTTGGGGGACTAGTTACGGTGAGCAGTTCTTC. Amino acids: CASSWGTSYGEQFF.

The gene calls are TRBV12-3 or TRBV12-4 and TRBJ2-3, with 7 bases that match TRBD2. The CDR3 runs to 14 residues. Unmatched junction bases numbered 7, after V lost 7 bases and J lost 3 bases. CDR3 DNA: TGTGCCAGCACCTTCGACGGGAGGACAGATACGCAGTATTTT. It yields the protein CASTFDGRTDTQYF.

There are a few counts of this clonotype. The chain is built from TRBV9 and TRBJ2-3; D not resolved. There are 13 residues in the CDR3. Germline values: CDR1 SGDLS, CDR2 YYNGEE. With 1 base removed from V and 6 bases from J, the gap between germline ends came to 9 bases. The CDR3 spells CASSVTVWDTQYF. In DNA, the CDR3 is TGTGCCAGCAGCGTAACAGTTTGGGATACGCAGTATTTT.

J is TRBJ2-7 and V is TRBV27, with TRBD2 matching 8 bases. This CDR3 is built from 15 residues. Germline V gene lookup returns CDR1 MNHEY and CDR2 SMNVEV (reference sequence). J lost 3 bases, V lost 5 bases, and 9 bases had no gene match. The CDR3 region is CASSPQAGVDYEQYF. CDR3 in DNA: TGTGCCAGCAGTCCTCAAGCGGGAGTGGACTACGAGCAGTACTTC.

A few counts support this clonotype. CDR3: CASRWTGMNTEAFF. In DNA form, the CDR3 reads TGTGCCAGTCGATGGACAGGGATGAACACTGAAGCTTTCTTT. J is TRBJ1-1 and V is TRBV12-3 or TRBV12-4; TRBD1 matches 8 bases. CDR3 length equals 14 residues. V trimming: 9 bases; J trimming: 0 bases; junction bases outside the gene matches: 6.